The 4 T cell receptor beta chains below were found in one sample sequenced in a study of blood T cell repertoires in COVID-19. Using immunoSEQ multiplex PCR, the repertoire was profiled, and TCRdb retains in-frame clones only, with some absent. The data contain about 170,000 clones, 80% to 85% of them singletons. Sequenced sample: peripheral blood. Receptor source: a human donor with acute or convalescent COVID-19. The donor label of this sample is uncertain.

The chain recombines TRBV11-2 with TRBJ2-5; D not certain. Germline loops: CDR1 SGHAT, CDR2 FQNNGV. V shed 5 bases and J shed 4 bases, with 11 bases lying between them. The CDR3 totals 13 residues. CDR3 loop: CASSLIALETQYF. CDR3 sequence (DNA): TGTGCCAGCAGCCTCATAGCCCTAGAGACCCAGTACTTC.

As concerns this clone: One end of the junction is discordant with germline, which a read error may explain. This rearrangement joins TRBV5-8 to TRBJ1-5; D unclear. This CDR3 contains 13 residues. Looked up from germline, CDR1 is SGHTS and CDR2 is YDEGEE. CDR3 amino acids: CASSPWLGQAQHF. The CDR3 DNA is TGTGCCAGCAGCCCATGGCTCGGTCAGGCCCAGCATTTT.

This clone has a handful of counts. This rearrangement joins TRBV1 to TRBJ1-1; whether TRBD1, the table's D call, matches the DNA was not checked. TRBV1 corresponds to a pseudogene. The CDR3 extends over 15 amino acids. CDR3 sequence: CTSSQADRGFTEAFF. The CDR3 region has the DNA TGCACCAGCAGCCAAGCGGACAGGGGTTTCACTGAAGCTTTCTTT.

The gene calls are TRBV6-5 and TRBJ1-1; a weak D match, TRBD1 (5 bases). The CDR3 has 16 residues. Looked up from germline, CDR1 is MNHEY and CDR2 is SVGAGI. The V end was cut by 6 bases, the J end by 3 bases, with 20 bases between. The CDR3 region has the DNA TGTGCCAGCAGGTACGGACATAACGGAGGGTACACTGAAGCTTTCTTT. It specifies CASRYGHNGGYTEAFF.